This T cell receptor beta chain was sequenced for a study of identical twins (dated by TCRdb to about 2016). The study in broad terms: To test whether fetal clonotypes persist, this study deep-sequenced TCR alpha and beta repertoires from monozygotic twins, from unrelated adults of various ages, and from cord blood. To rule out contamination, the twin experiments were replicated at different times with different library preparation protocols.

This clonotype was observed many times. It lacks a known antigen. One base away there is no much larger clone; base qualities are not given. General conclusions and limits of the study: Conclusions relied on cross-sectional statistical analysis, since the same donors could not be followed over many years. Invariant T cells such as MAIT and iNKT could partly confound zero-insertion analyses, though diverse VJ usage argued against this for most clonotypes. Abundant cord blood beta clonotypes had fewer insertions, young adult naive repertoires showed a similar but weaker trend, and memory repertoires showed no such trend. Out-of-frame TCR alpha sequences shared between twins showed an excess of low generation-probability sequences compared with coincidental sharing between unrelated individuals. A weaker excess of twin sharing was found in beta out-of-frame sequences because the signal-to-noise ratio was lowered by fewer shared sequences. Recombination models systematically underestimated out-of-frame TCR alpha sharing in monozygotic twins but agreed with sharing between unrelated individuals.

The CDR3, cysteine through phenylalanine, is 14 amino acids long. Only the CDR3 region is kept as DNA, spanning 42 bases read in frame from base 1. From V the trimming removes 3 bases and from J it removes 7 bases, while the gene matches leave 9 bases of the junction unaccounted for. From a lookup of the germline V gene (reference sequence), CDR1 and CDR2 are DFQATT and SNEGSKA. Library generation was performed with 5' RACE. The run used an Illumina HiSeq 2000. A universal primer binding site was added through template switching, and the final cDNA carried a unique molecular identifier so that TCR cDNA molecules could be counted accurately. Specific primers in the conserved constant-segment region were used to synthesize first-strand cDNA for the TCR alpha and beta chains. To control for contamination, every cDNA library carried two barcodes: a SMART-Mk sample barcode plus Illumina barcodes. TruSeq adapter sequences and Illumina sample barcodes were added in two successive PCR steps. The Illumina HiSeq platform was used with custom primers to sequence TCR alpha and beta cDNA libraries. The original methods were these. Raw reads were processed with MiGEC to extract unique molecular identifiers, and MiXCR was used to determine CDR3 positions. For each individual, recombination models were inferred using an EM algorithm with the repgenHMM and IGoR tools. Shared clonotype analysis was performed with the tcR package in R, normalizing sharing by the product of cloneset sizes. To study raw recombination free of thymic and clonal selection effects, out-of-frame nonproductive sequences were analyzed. Using fastp at Q25 and MiXCR, TCRdb reprocessed the public reads and kept productive beta chains. Rows matching on CDR3 protein sequence are summarized as one entry with the most common DNA and genes. It is TCRdb's table, rather than the study itself, that gives the V and J calls and clone size. The sample yields roughly 720,000 distinct CDR3 sequences; over 15% were counted once. Roughly 13% of the sample belongs to the ten largest clones.

Every donor in the study was a healthy Caucasian. Three pairs of female monozygotic twins, all aged roughly 18 to 30 years, made up the twin cohort. Peripheral blood mononuclear cells were used as the source from which RNA for TCR libraries was isolated. These data were also filed under a second study, of T cells expressing NK-cell markers. The second paper further reports: TCR beta-chain repertoires were profiled in sorted CD3+CD56+NKG2C+, CD3+CD56+NKG2C- and CD3+CD56-NKG2C+ T-cell subsets from eight donors. Of the eight sequenced donors, seven were found to be HCMV-seropositive and one was found to be HCMV-seronegative. In several experiments an anti-gammadeltaTCR antibody was added to restrict sorting to alphabetaTCR-expressing T cells. In a handful of donors, the dominant CD3+CD56+NKG2C+ clonotypes were found to rank among the top 10 CD8+ clonotypes and to make up roughly 1.0-8% of CD8+ T cells. Those dominant clonotypes were again the most abundant among CD3+CD56-NKG2C+ cells in a few donors, at roughly 25-65%. It remained unclear whether the expanded NKG2C-expressing T cell clones were specific for HCMV antigens. The study sequenced eight donors, all healthy volunteers chosen at random: three men and five women. A commercial ELISA kit detecting HCMV-specific IgG in serum was used to determine HCMV serostatus. Bulk peripheral blood T-cell repertoires were additionally sequenced from unsorted PBMC for about six donors. MIGEC was used to demultiplex reads and group the reads by UMI, and MiTCR was used to assemble and quantify clonotypes. To exclude erroneous sequences, only TCR cDNA sequences supported by at least two reads were retained. The tcR package was used for downstream repertoire analysis, with clonotypes matched between fractions based on CDR3 nucleotide sequence plus V segment. Antigen specificity was annotated against VDJdb with VDJmatch, allowing one amino acid substitution in CDR3.

Sequenced material: PBMCs. The V and J genes are TRBV20-1 and TRBJ1-5, and 7 bases in between align with TRBD1. This clonotype originated in a woman aged 18-35 years in good health. The DNA sequence is given as TGCAGTGCTAGTCTACAGGGGTCGGGCCAGCCCCAGCATTTT. This yields the protein CSASLQGSGQPQHF.